The source of this TCR beta chain is a study of blood T cell repertoires in COVID-19. Overall study: Both acute and convalescent COVID-19 samples were obtained from the United States, Italy and Spain. PBMCs, B-cell-depleted T cells, or T cells were the source of the cDNA or gDNA that made up the material.

In the authors' methods: Reference gene primer amplification gave nucleated cell count estimates. Sequenced by immunoSEQ multiplex PCR; TCRdb stores in-frame clones only, minus some. That table is the source of V, J and clone size, and D and trimming were worked out from the DNA. There are about 33,000 clones in the sample; around 87% occur only once, and 20% to 25% lies in the top ten. The CDR3 contains 14 residues. The germline gives CDR1 KGHDR, CDR2 SFDVKD. The source of this sequence is a man aged 55 to 70 with acute or convalescent COVID-19. This sequence joins TRBV24-1 and TRBJ2-7; 10 bases line up with TRBD1. What was sequenced was peripheral blood. The CDR3 DNA reads as TGTGCCACCAGTGACCATGGGACAGGGGTCCCCAGGTGCGTC. Residues: CATSDHGTGVPRCV.